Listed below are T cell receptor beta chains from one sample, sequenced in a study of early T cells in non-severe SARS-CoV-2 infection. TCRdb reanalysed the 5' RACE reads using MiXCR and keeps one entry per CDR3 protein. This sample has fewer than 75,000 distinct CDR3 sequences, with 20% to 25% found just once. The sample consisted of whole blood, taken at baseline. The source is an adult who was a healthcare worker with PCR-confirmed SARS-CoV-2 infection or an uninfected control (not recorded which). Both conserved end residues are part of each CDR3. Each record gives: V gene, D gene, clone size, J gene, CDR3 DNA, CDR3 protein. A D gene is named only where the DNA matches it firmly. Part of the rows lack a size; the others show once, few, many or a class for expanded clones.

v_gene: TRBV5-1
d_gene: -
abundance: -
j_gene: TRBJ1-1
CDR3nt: TGCGCCAGCAGCTCGCAGGGAGTTGGAACTGAAGCTTTCTTT
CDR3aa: CASSSQGVGTEAFF

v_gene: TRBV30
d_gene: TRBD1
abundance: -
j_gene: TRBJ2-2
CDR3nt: TGTGCCTGGAGGGAAAAGGGACAGATCACCGGGGAGCTGTTTTTT
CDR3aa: CAWREKGQITGELFF

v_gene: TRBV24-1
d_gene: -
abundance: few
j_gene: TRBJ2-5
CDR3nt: TGTGCCACCAGTGATTTGTTTGAGACCCAGTACTTC
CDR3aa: CATSDLFETQYF

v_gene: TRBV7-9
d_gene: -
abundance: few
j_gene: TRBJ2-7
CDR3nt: TGTGCCAGCAGCTTACCTAACAGGCCCTACGAGCAGTACTTC
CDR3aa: CASSLPNRPYEQYF

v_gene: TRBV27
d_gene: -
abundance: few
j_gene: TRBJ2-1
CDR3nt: TGTGCCAGCAGCCGAGGGGTTTACAATGAGCAGTTCTTC
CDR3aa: CASSRGVYNEQFF

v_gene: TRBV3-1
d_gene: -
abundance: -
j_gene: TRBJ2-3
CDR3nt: TGTGCCAGCAGCCGGGGAATGGCTAGCACAGATACGCAGTATTTT
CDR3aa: CASSRGMASTDTQYF

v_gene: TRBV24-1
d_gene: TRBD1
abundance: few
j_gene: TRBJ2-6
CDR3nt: TGTGCCACCAGTGATCCTGGGGCCAGGGGGCATGGGGCCAACGTCCTGACTTTC
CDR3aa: CATSDPGARGHGANVLTF

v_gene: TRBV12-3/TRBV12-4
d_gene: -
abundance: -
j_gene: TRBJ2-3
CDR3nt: TGTGCCAGCAGTCGAGGGATCCGAACAGATACGCAGTATTTT
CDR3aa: CASSRGIRTDTQYF

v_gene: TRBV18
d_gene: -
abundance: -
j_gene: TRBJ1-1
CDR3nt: TGTGCCAGCTCACCACCGAACAGGGAGAGGACTGAAGCTTTCTTT
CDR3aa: CASSPPNRERTEAFF

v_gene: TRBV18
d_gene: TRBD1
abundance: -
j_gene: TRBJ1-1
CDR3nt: TGTGCCAGCTCACGCCGGGACAGGGGCCCTGAAGCTTTCTTT
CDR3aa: CASSRRDRGPEAFF

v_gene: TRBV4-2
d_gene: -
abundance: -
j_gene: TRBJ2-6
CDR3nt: TGTGCCGGCAGCCAAGAGTTCTTCTCTGGGGCCAACGTCCTGACTTTC
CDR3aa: CAGSQEFFSGANVLTF

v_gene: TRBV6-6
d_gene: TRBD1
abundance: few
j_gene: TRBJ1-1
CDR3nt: TGTGCCAGCAGGCCCCAGGGGGTAGAAAACACTGAAGCTTTCTTT
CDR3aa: CASRPQGVENTEAFF

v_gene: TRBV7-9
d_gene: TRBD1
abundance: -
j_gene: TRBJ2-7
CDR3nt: TGTGCCAGCAGCCCATGGACAGGGGTGGGCGAGCAGTACTTC
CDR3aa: CASSPWTGVGEQYF

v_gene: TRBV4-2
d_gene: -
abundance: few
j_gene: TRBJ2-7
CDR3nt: TGTGCCAGCAGCCATATCGGGTCGGGGCCTGCCTACGAGCAGTACTTC
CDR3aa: CASSHIGSGPAYEQYF

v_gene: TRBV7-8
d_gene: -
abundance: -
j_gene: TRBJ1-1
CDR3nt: TGTGCCAGCAGCTTATCGACGGGACACCCGAACACTGAAGCTTTCTTT
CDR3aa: CASSLSTGHPNTEAFF

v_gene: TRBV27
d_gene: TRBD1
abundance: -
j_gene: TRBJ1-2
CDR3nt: TGTGCCAGCAGCCGCGACAGGGGAAGAACTGGCTACACCTTC
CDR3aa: CASSRDRGRTGYTF

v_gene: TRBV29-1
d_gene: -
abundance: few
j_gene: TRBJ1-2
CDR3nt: TGCAGCGGGCAGGTGAACTATGGCTACACCTTC
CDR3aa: CSGQVNYGYTF

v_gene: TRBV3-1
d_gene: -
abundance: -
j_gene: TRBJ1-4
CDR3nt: TGTGCCAGCAGCTCGAACAGGGCCCTAGATGAAAAACTGTTTTTT
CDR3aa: CASSSNRALDEKLFF

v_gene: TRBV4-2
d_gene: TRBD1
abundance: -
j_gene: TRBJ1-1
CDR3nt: TGTGCCAGCAGCCAAGCAGGGGGTATGAACACTGAAGCTTTCTTT
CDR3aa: CASSQAGGMNTEAFF

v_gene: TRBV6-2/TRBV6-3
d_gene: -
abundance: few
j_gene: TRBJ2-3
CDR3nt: TGTGCCAGCAGTTACTCGTGGGGGGCCTCTCAAAATACGCAGTATTTT
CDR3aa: CASSYSWGASQNTQYF

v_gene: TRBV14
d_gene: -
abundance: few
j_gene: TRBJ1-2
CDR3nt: TGTGCCAGCAGCCGGGACCGCTACTATGGCTACACCTTC
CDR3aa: CASSRDRYYGYTF

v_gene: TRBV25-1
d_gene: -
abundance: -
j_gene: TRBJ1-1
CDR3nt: TGTGCCAGCGCCACAGGGTACGGGAACACTGAAGCTTTCTTT
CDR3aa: CASATGYGNTEAFF

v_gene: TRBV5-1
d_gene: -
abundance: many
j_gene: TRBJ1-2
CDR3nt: TGCGCCAGCAGCCCGGGAGGAAACTATGGCTACACCTTC
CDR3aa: CASSPGGNYGYTF

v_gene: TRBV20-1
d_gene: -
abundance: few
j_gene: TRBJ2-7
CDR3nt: TGCAGTGCGAGTTTATCCCCGTACGAGCAGTACTTC
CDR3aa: CSASLSPYEQYF

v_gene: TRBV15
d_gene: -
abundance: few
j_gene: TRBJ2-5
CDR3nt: TGTGCCACCAGCACGGGCGGGGAAGGGGTAGAAGAGACCCAGTACTTC
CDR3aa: CATSTGGEGVEETQYF

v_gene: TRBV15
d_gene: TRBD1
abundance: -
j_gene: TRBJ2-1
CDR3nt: TGTGCCACCAGCTGGGGACAGGGGGACAATGAGCAGTTCTTC
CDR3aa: CATSWGQGDNEQFF

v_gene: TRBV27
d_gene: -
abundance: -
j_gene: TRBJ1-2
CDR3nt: TGTGCCAGCAGTGGGATAGAAGGCTATGGCTACACCTTC
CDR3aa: CASSGIEGYGYTF

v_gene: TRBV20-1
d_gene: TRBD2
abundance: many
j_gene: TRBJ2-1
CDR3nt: TGCAGTGCTAGCGGGCCTAGCGGGGGCTCCAATGAGCAGTTCTTC
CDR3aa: CSASGPSGGSNEQFF

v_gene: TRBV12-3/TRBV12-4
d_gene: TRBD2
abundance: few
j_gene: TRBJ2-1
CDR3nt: TGTGCCAGCAGTCCTCGGACTAGCGGACAAGCTTGGGATGAGCAGTTCTTC
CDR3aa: CASSPRTSGQAWDEQFF

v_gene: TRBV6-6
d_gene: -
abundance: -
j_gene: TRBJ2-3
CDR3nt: TGTGCCAGCAGCTCACAGGGAGATACGCAGTATTTT
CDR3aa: CASSSQGDTQYF

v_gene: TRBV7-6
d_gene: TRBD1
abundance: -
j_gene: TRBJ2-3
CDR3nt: TGTGCCAGCAGCTTAGGGCAGGGGGAGATTGGAACTACGCAGTATTTT
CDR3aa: CASSLGQGEIGTTQYF

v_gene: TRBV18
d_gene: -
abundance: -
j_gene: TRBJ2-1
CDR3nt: TGTGCCAGCTCGCTGCCCGGGACGGCCTACAATGAGCAGTTCTTC
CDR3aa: CASSLPGTAYNEQFF

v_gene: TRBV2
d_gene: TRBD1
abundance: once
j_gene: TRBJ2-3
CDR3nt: TGTGCCAGCGGCCCAAGGACAGGGAGAGTAGATACGCAGTATTTT
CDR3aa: CASGPRTGRVDTQYF

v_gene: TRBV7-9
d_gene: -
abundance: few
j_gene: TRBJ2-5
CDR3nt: TGTGCCAGCAGCTCGGGCCTGTGGGAGACCCAGTACTTC
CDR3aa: CASSSGLWETQYF

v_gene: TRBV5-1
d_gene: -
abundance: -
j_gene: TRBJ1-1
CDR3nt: TGCGCCAGCAGCTTAGCCCAGGTGAACACTGAAGCTTTCTTT
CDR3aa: CASSLAQVNTEAFF

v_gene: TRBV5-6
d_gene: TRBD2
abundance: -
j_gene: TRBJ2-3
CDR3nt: TGTGCCAGCAGCCTAGGACTAGCGGGGACGACAGATACGCAGTATTTT
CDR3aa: CASSLGLAGTTDTQYF

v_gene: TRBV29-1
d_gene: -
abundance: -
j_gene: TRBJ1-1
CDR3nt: TGCAGCGTGTACCATACAGGACCGAACACTGAAGCTTTCTTT
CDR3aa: CSVYHTGPNTEAFF

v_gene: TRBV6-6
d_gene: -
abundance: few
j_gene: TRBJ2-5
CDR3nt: TGTGCCAGCGGTCAGACGCAAGAGACCCAGTACTTC
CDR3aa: CASGQTQETQYF

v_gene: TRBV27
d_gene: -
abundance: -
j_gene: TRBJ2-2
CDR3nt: TGTGCCAGCAGTTTAAGTCGGTCCCTGAACACCGGGGAGCTGTTTTTT
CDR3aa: CASSLSRSLNTGELFF

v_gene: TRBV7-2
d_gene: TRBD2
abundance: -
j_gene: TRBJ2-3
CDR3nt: TGTGCCAGCAGCGCACCCGGGACTATGAATACGCAGTATTTT
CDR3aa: CASSAPGTMNTQYF

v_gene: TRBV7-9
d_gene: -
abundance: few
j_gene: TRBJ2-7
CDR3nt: TGTGCCAGCAGCTTAGGCAGGGTTGGCGGGTACGAGCAGTACTTC
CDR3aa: CASSLGRVGGYEQYF

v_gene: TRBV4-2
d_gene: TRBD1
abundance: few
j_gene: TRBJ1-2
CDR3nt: TGTGCCAGCAGCAAGACAGGGGGATATGGCTACACCTTC
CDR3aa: CASSKTGGYGYTF

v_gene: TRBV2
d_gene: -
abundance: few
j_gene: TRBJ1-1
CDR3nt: TGTGCCCGCGGACGATACCTCACTGAAGCTTTCTTT
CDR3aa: CARGRYLTEAFF

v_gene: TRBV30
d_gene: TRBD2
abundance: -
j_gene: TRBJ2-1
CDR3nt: TGTGCCTGGACTAGCGGGGGGGCGTATTACAATGAGCAGTTCTTC
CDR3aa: CAWTSGGAYYNEQFF

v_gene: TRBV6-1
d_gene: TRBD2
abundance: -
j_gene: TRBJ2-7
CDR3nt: TGTGCCAGCAGTGCACTAGCGGGGGCAACTTACGAGCAGTACTTC
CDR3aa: CASSALAGATYEQYF

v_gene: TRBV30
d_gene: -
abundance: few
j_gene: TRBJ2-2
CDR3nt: TGTGCCTGGGAGGGAGGATTGAACACCGGGGAGCTGTTTTTT
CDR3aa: CAWEGGLNTGELFF

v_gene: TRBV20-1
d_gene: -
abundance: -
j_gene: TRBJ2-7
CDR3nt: TGCAGTGCTCCGGACGGATCCTACGAGCAGTACTTC
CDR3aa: CSAPDGSYEQYF

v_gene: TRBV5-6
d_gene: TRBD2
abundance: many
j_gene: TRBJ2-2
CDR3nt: TGTGCCAGCAGCGGGGGACTACTGGACGGGGAGCTGTTTTTT
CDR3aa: CASSGGLLDGELFF

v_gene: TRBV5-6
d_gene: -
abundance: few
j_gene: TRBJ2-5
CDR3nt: TGTGCCAGCAGCTATCCCTCGGCCTCCAGTGAGACCCAGTACTTC
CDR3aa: CASSYPSASSETQYF

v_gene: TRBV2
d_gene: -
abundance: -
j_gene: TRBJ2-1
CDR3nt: TGTGCCAGCAATTCGGGTAGCGGAAACAATGAGCAGTTCTTC
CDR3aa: CASNSGSGNNEQFF

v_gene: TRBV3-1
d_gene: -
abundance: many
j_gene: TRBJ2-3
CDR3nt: TGTGCCAGCAGCCTCATGGTGGCGGGTACGCAGTATTTT
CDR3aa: CASSLMVAGTQYF

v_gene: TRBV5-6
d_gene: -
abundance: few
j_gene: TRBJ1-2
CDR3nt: TGTGCCAGCAGCACCGGACAGTATGGCTACACCTTC
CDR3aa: CASSTGQYGYTF

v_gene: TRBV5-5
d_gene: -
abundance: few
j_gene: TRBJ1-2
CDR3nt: TGTGCCAGCAGCACGACAGCCTACGATGGCTACACCTTC
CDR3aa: CASSTTAYDGYTF